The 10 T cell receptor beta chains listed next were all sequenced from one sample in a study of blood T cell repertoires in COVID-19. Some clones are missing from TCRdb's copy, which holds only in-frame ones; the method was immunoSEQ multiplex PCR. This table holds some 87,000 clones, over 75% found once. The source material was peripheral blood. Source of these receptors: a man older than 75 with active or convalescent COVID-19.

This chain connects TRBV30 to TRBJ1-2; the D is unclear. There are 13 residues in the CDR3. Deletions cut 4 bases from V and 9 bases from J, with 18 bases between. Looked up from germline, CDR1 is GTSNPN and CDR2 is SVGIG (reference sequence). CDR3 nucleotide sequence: TGTGCCTGGAAAGATTGGGCGTTCCGGAGCTACACCTTC. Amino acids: CAWKDWAFRSYTF. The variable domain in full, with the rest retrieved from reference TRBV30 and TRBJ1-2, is SQTIHQWPATLVQPVGSPLSLECTVEGTSNPNLYWYRQAAGRGLQLLFYSVGIGQISSEVPQNLSASRPQDRQFILSSKKLLLSDSGFYLCAWKDWAFRSYTFGSGTRLTVV.

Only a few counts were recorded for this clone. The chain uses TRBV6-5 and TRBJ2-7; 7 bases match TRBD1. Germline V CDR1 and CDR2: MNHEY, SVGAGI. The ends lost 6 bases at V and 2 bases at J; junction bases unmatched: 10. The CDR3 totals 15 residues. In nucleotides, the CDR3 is TGTGCCAGCAGCCCGGGACAGACTCAAACCTACGAGCAGTACTTC. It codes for CASSPGQTQTYEQYF.

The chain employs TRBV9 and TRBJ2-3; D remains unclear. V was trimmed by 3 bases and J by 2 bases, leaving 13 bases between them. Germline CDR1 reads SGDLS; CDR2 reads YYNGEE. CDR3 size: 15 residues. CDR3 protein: CASSASSRFTDTQYF. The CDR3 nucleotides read TGTGCCAGCAGCGCCTCGTCGCGGTTCACAGATACGCAGTATTTT. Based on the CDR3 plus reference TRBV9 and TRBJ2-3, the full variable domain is DSGVTQTPKHLITATGQRVTLRCSPRSGDLSVYWYQQSLDQGLQFLIQYYNGEERAKGNILERFSAQQFPDLHSELNLSSLELGDSALYFCASSASSRFTDTQYFGPGTRLTVL.

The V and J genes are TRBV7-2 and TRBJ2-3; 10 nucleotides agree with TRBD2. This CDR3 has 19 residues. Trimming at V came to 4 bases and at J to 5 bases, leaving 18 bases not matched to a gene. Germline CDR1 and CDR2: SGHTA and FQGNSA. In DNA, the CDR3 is TGTGCCAGCAGCTCCCCTACCCAGCGAGCGGGGGGGGCGGGAGATACGCAGTATTTT. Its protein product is CASSSPTQRAGGAGDTQYF.

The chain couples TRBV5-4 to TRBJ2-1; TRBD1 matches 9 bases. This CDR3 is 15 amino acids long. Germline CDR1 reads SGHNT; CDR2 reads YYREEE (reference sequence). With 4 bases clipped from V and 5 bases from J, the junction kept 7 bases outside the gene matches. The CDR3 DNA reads TGTGCCAGCAGCCCCCGGGACAGGGACCACAATGAGCAGTTCTTC. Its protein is CASSPRDRDHNEQFF.

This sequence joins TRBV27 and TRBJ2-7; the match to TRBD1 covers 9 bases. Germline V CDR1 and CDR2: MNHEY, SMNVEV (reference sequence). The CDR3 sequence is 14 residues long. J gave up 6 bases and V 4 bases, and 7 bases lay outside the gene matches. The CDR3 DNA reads TGTGCCAGCAGTTGGGTGACAGGGGGTCGCGAGCAGTACTTC. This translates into CASSWVTGGREQYF.

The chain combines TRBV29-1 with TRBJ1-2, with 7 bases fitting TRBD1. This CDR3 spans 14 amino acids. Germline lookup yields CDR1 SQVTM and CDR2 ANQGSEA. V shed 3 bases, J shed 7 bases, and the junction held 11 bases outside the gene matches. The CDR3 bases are TGCAGCGTTGATGTGGACAGGCTCAGAAGTGGCTACACCTTC. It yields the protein CSVDVDRLRSGYTF.

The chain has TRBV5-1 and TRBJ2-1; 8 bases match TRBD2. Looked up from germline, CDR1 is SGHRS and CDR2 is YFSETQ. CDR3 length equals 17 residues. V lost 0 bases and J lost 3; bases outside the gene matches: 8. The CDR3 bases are TGCGCCAGCAGCTTGGACCTCACGGGGGGGTACTACAATGAGCAGTTCTTC. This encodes CASSLDLTGGYYNEQFF. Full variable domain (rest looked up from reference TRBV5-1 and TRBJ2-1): KAGVTQTPRYLIKTRGQQVTLSCSPISGHRSVSWYQQTPGQGLQFLFEYFSETQRNKGNFPGRFSGRQFSNSRSEMNVSTLELGDSALYLCASSLDLTGGYYNEQFFGPGTRLTVL.

The CDR3 protein is CASTRPAANYGYTF. The CDR3 coding sequence is TGTGCCAGTACCCGGCCGGCGGCTAACTATGGCTACACCTTC. The gene calls are TRBV19 and TRBJ1-2, with D unresolved. Germline V gives CDR1 LNHDA, CDR2 SQIVND (reference sequence). There are 14 residues in the CDR3. Trimming took off 7 bases at V and 0 bases at J, with 12 bases between the two ends.

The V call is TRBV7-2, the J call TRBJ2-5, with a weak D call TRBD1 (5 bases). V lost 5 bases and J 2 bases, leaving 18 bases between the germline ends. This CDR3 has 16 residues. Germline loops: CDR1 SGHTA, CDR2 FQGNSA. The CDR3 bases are TGTGCCAGCAGCGATTACGCGTCAGGGTGGCAAGAGACCCAGTACTTC. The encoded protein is CASSDYASGWQETQYF.